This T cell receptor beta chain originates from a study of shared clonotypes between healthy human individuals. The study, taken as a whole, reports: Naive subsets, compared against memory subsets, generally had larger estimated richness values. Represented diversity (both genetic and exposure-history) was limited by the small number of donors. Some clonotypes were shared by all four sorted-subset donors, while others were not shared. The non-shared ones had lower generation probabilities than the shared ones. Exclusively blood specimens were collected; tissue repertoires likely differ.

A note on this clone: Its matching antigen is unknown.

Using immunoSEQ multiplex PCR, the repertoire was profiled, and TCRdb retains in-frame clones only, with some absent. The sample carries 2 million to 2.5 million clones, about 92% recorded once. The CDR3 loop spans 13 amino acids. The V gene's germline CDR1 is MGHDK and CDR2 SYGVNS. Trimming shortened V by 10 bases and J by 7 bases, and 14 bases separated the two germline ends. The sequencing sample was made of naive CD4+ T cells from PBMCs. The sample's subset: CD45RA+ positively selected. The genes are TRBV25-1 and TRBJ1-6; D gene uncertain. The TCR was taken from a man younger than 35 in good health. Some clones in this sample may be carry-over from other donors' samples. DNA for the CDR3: TGTGCCATATCGGACGGGTACAATTCACCCCTCCACTTT. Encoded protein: CAISDGYNSPLHF.